This T cell receptor (beta chain) was obtained from a study of CXCR3-negative and CXCR3-positive naive CD8 T cells. Study outcomes and limitations: TRB CDR3s were more hydrophobic in CXCR3-positive than in CXCR3-negative naive cells.

A CD45RO-CCR7+CD27+CD95- phenotype identified naive CD8+ T cells. This CDR3 has 15 amino acids. Germline V gene sequence: CDR1 SGHAT, CDR2 FQDESV (reference sequence). TRB cDNA libraries were made by UMI-labeled 5' RACE. TCRdb processed the 5' RACE reads again and assigns one entry to each CDR3 protein, with no DNA. This sample's clone table lists about 120,000 distinct CDR3 sequences. In the case of this clonotype: Its antigen is currently unknown.

The gene calls are TRBV11-1 and TRBJ2-1; TCRdb returns TRBD1, unconfirmable since there is no DNA. This TCR derives from a human donor in good health. Some clones in this sample may be carry-over from other donors' samples. What was sequenced was naive CXCR3+ CD8+ T cells from blood. Subset defined: CD45RO-CCR7+CD27+CD95- naive CD8+ T cells expressing CXCR3 (TNR3+). The chain's CDR3 is CASSSGTGSVNEQFF.